This T cell receptor beta chain comes out of a study of shared clonotypes between healthy human individuals. Deep was the level at which the assay was run. The input for sorted-subset replicate PCRs was around 200 ng DNA, 30,000 or so T cell genomes. The assay was immunoSEQ multiplex PCR, and TCRdb's table has in-frame clones only and misses some. The sample holds some 2 million clones, 85% to 95% seen once. There are 15 residues in the CDR3. V lost 3 bases and J 8 bases, leaving 17 bases between the germline ends. The V gene's germline CDR1 is MDHEN and CDR2 SYDVKM. Study-wide findings and caveats: It was expected that sequencing depth would affect clonotype sharing among donors.

Naive CD8 cells comprised CD45RO-negative, CCR7-positively selected cells, excluding terminally differentiated effector memory CD45RA+ cells. For this clone: Its matching antigen is unknown.

This sequence was found in a man younger than 35 in good health. The V gene is TRBV28, the J gene TRBJ2-1; D is perhaps TRBD2 (6 bases). Source material: naive CD8+ T cells sorted from blood. This chain's CDR3 is CASSFVREIWDEQFF. The CDR3 nucleotides are TGTGCCAGCAGTTTCGTCCGGGAGATATGGGATGAGCAGTTCTTC.